This passage covers 20 T cell receptor beta chains from one sample sequenced in a study of CD8 T cells in Susac syndrome. The RNA input was roughly 0.45 to 1 ug, and it was reverse transcribed with random hexamers. Via MiXCR, TCRdb re-called the immunoSEQ multiplex PCR reads, giving one row per CDR3 protein. Altogether about 100,000 distinct CDR3 sequences are present, approximately 92% being singletons, with the ten largest covering 0.32%. Sequencing input: CD8+ T cells from PBMCs. These TCRs come from a human donor in good health.

The J gene is TRBJ1-2, the V gene TRBV7-6; D is perhaps TRBD1 (5 bases). Trimming cost V 5 bases and J 6 bases, with 25 bases left between them. The CDR3 spans 17 residues. The V gene's germline CDR1 is SGHVS and CDR2 FNYEAQ. The CDR3 loop reads CASSRRARENYGHGYTF. The CDR3 bases are TGTGCCAGCAGCCGGAGAGCCAGGGAAAACTATGGTCATGGCTACACCTTC.

The chain couples TRBV14 to TRBJ2-3; 8 bases map to TRBD2. Germline V gene lookup returns CDR1 SGHDN and CDR2 FVKESK. CDR3 length: 16 residues. V dropped 0 bases and J dropped 4; count of bases not matched to a gene: 6. CDR3 in DNA: TGTGCCAGCAGCCAAGATTCGCGGGGGGTCCCAGATACGCAGTATTTT. Encoded protein: CASSQDSRGVPDTQYF.

The count of this clonotype is one. The chain combines TRBV6-6 with TRBJ1-1; TRBD1 aligns across 7 bases. Germline V gives CDR1 MNHNY, CDR2 SVGAGI (reference sequence). With 10 bases clipped from V and 6 bases from J, the junction kept 5 bases outside the gene matches. This CDR3 comprises 11 residues. The CDR3 loop reads CATQGGPEAFF. CDR3 nucleotides: TGTGCCACCCAGGGGGGACCTGAAGCTTTCTTT.

The gene calls are TRBV13 and TRBJ2-5; D is uncertain. Germline V gene data show CDR1 as PRHDT and CDR2 as FYEKMQ (reference sequence). V was cut by 6 bases and J by 7 bases, with 12 bases left in between. This CDR3 has 12 residues. In DNA form, the CDR3 reads TGTGCCAGCAGTCCTAGTGGTGTGACCCAGTACTTC. Encoded protein: CASSPSGVTQYF.

This chain joins TRBV7-3 and TRBJ1-1; no clear D. V was cut by 1 base and J by 5 bases, with 8 bases left in between. Germline loops: CDR1 SGHTA, CDR2 FQGTGA. The CDR3 runs 13 residues. CDR3 loop: CASSLNPETEAFF. The CDR3 bases are TGTGCCAGCAGCTTAAACCCAGAAACTGAAGCTTTCTTT.

J is TRBJ1-5 and V is TRBV20-1; a possible D gene is TRBD1 (5 bases). This CDR3 contains 16 residues. V lost 3 bases and J 0 bases, leaving 15 bases between the germline ends. Per germline, CDR1 DFQATT and CDR2 SNEGSKA (reference sequence). The CDR3 DNA sequence: TGCAGTGCTAGTTCTCAGGGTTACTATAGCAATCAGCCCCAGCATTTT. Encoded protein: CSASSQGYYSNQPQHF.

The chain employs TRBV3-1 and TRBJ2-2; 9 bases line up with TRBD1. Germline V gene sequence: CDR1 LGHDT, CDR2 YNNKEL (reference sequence). This CDR3 spans 18 amino acids. Trimming took 4 bases from V and 4 from J; bases not matched to a gene: 13. CDR3 sequence reads: CASSPLGTGLLGTGELFF. The CDR3, as DNA: TGTGCCAGCAGCCCCCTCGGGACAGGGCTGCTGGGCACCGGGGAGCTGTTTTTT.

This rearrangement joins TRBV9 to TRBJ2-7; D call uncertain. The germline CDR1 and CDR2 sequences are SGDLS and YYNGEE. Trimming pared 0 bases from V and 5 bases from J, leaving 15 bases between. The CDR3 has 15 amino acids. DNA of the CDR3: TGTGCCAGCAGCGTAGGTTTGGGGTCTGGGGACGAGCAGTACTTC. It encodes CASSVGLGSGDEQYF.

V usage is TRBV20-1 and J usage is TRBJ2-3; maybe TRBD1 (6 bases). The V end was cut by 6 bases, the J end by 6 bases, with 19 bases between. The CDR3 contains 14 residues. Germline V CDR1 and CDR2: DFQATT, SNEGSKA (reference sequence). The DNA of the CDR3 is TGCAGTGCCAACGACCGGGACAAAGGGGATACGCAGTATTTT. Translation gives CSANDRDKGDTQYF.

The chain uses TRBV20-1 and TRBJ2-7; no reliable D call. V was shortened by 7 bases and J by 5 bases, with 18 bases between the two germline ends. This CDR3 is 13 amino acids long. Germline V lookup: CDR1 DFQATT, CDR2 SNEGSKA (reference sequence). This CDR3 reads CSVGGVVEDEQYF. The CDR3 coding sequence is TGCAGTGTGGGCGGTGTTGTCGAGGACGAGCAGTACTTC.

This chain links TRBV6-1 with TRBJ1-5; D gene ambiguous. This CDR3 is 13 amino acids long. From germline, CDR1 is MNHNS and CDR2 SASEGT. V was pared by 3 bases and J by 15 bases, with 18 bases between. For the CDR3, the DNA is TGTGCCAGCAGTGACCTAAGCGGTAGGCATTGGCATTTT. The encoded protein is CASSDLSGRHWHF.

This clonotype was seen only once. This chain links TRBV19 with TRBJ2-1, with D maybe TRBD2 (5 bases). The CDR3 runs 15 residues. Between the trimmed V and J ends, which lost 6 bases and 0 bases, there was a span of 12 bases. Germline V lookup: CDR1 LNHDA, CDR2 SQIVND (reference sequence). CDR3: CASRRTPSSYNEQFF. In DNA, the CDR3 is TGTGCCAGTAGGCGGACTCCCAGCTCCTACAATGAGCAGTTCTTC.

The chain is built from TRBV29-1 and TRBJ2-3; D unresolved. Looked up from germline, CDR1 is SQVTM and CDR2 is ANQGSEA. The CDR3 sequence is 13 residues long. Trimming took 3 bases from V and 2 from J, leaving 9 bases between them. The chain's CDR3 is CSVDRAPTDTQYF. The CDR3 nucleotides are TGCAGCGTTGATAGGGCGCCCACAGATACGCAGTATTTT.

This rearrangement joins TRBV6-5 to TRBJ1-1, with D tentatively TRBD1 (5 bases). The length of the CDR3 is 13 residues. Germline assignment: CDR1 MNHEY and CDR2 SVGAGI. The V gene lost 0 bases and the J gene lost 6 bases, with 8 bases spanning the gap. The CDR3, as DNA: TGTGCCAGCAGTTACTCTCAGGGCCCTGAAGCTTTCTTT. Encoded protein: CASSYSQGPEAFF.

The chain carries TRBV29-1 and TRBJ1-1; 10 bases agree with TRBD1. Germline V gene data show CDR1 as SQVTM and CDR2 as ANQGSEA. CDR3 length: 12 residues. J was trimmed by 6 bases and V by 3 bases; bases with no gene match: 1. For the CDR3, the DNA is TGCAGCGTTGACGGACAGGGGGCTGAAGCTTTCTTT. Translated: CSVDGQGAEAFF.

This clonotype has more than one count but fewer than ten. The gene calls are TRBV2 and TRBJ2-7; D possibly corresponds to TRBD1 (5 bases). The CDR3 extends over 12 amino acids. Trimming took off 6 bases at V and 6 bases at J, with 12 bases between the two ends. Germline V gene lookup returns CDR1 SNHLY and CDR2 FYNNEI. Here the CDR3 reads CASRSGKAEQYF. CDR3 nucleotides: TGTGCCAGCAGATCAGGGAAGGCCGAGCAGTACTTC.

V and J are TRBV30 and TRBJ1-2, with 7 bases that match TRBD1. CDR1 GTSNPN and CDR2 SVGIG come from the germline V gene (reference sequence). The ends lost 8 bases at V and 0 bases at J; junction bases unmatched: 9. CDR3 length: 14 amino acids. CDR3 in DNA: TGTGCCGGAGCACAGGGGATAGCTAACTATGGCTACACCTTC. Its translation is CAGAQGIANYGYTF.

The V call is TRBV6-4, the J call TRBJ2-1, with 7 bases aligning to TRBD1. The CDR3 is 15 amino acids. Germline values: CDR1 MRHNA, CDR2 SNTAGT. Losses at the gene ends were 5 bases for V and 4 bases for J; bases not matched to a gene: 8. CDR3 in DNA: TGTGCCAGCAGTCCCCGGGACAGTGATTACAATGAGCAGTTCTTC. This sequence encodes CASSPRDSDYNEQFF.

The chain recombines TRBV7-2 with TRBJ1-5; D is unclear. CDR3 length: 13 residues. Per the germline V gene, CDR1 is SGHTA and CDR2 is FQGNSA. Between the trimmed V and J ends, which lost 4 bases and 6 bases, there was a span of 10 bases. The CDR3 sequence: CASSYGRAQPQHF. In nucleotides, the CDR3 is TGTGCCAGCAGCTACGGACGGGCTCAGCCCCAGCATTTT.

V and J are TRBV4-1 and TRBJ2-1, with 7 bases matching TRBD2. CDR1 is MGHRA and CDR2 is YSYEKL in the germline V gene. The length of the CDR3 is 16 residues. The ends lost 4 bases at V and 2 bases at J; junction bases unmatched: 8. This CDR3 reads CASSPAAAGAYNEQFF. In DNA form, the CDR3 reads TGCGCCAGCAGCCCAGCCGCGGCGGGGGCCTACAATGAGCAGTTCTTC.